What follows are 19 T cell receptor beta chains derived from one specimen sequenced in a study of OX40 agonist ivuxolimab in advanced cancers. The repertoire was sequenced with immunoSEQ multiplex PCR; TCRdb's copy has only in-frame clones and lacks some. The sample consists of approximately 49,000 clones, more than 80% of them appearing once. Specimen: CD4+ or CD8+ T cells sorted from blood, collected in a trial of the OX40 agonist ivuxolimab. Receptors were obtained from an adult with an advanced solid tumor such as melanoma, head and neck, liver or kidney cancer.

V usage is TRBV9 and J usage is TRBJ2-1; perhaps TRBD1 as D (5 bases). The germline V gene has CDR1 SGDLS and CDR2 YYNGEE. Trimming left V 2 bases short and J 7 bases short, with 7 bases between. The CDR3 spans 12 residues. The CDR3 loop reads CASSVRDNEQFF. The CDR3 nucleotides read TGTGCCAGCAGCGTCAGGGATAATGAGCAGTTCTTC.

The chain couples TRBV28 to TRBJ2-2, with 10 positions matching TRBD1. The germline V gene has CDR1 MDHEN and CDR2 SYDVKM. The CDR3 has 16 residues. The trim removed 3 bases at V and 4 bases at J, leaving 5 bases unmatched. In DNA, the CDR3 is TGTGCCAGCAGTTTTAGGGGGACAGGGGTCACCGGGGAGCTGTTTTTT. Translation gives CASSFRGTGVTGELFF. Looking up the rest from reference TRBV28 and TRBJ2-2 gives the full variable domain: DVKVTQSSRYLVKRTGEKVFLECVQDMDHENMFWYRQDPGLGLRLIYFSYDVKMKEKGDIPEGYSVSREKKERFSLILESASTNQTSMYLCASSFRGTGVTGELFFGEGSRLTVL.

CDR3 nucleotide sequence: TGTGCCTGGATTGGCCTGTACCAAGAGACCCAGTACTTC. Translating it yields CAWIGLYQETQYF. The J gene is TRBJ2-5, the V gene TRBV30; no reliable D call. Germline V CDR1 and CDR2: GTSNPN, SVGIG (reference sequence). The CDR3 extends over 13 amino acids. V lost 4 bases, J lost 0 bases, and 9 bases lay in between.

The J gene is TRBJ1-1, the V gene TRBV7-2, with a weak D call TRBD1 (5 bases). Germline lookup yields CDR1 SGHTA and CDR2 FQGNSA. The CDR3 contains 14 residues. V lost 1 base and J lost 8, with 14 bases in between. The CDR3 spells CASSLVGRGIEAFF. DNA for the CDR3: TGTGCCAGCAGCTTAGTAGGCCGGGGGATAGAAGCTTTCTTT.

The V gene is TRBV9, the J gene TRBJ2-3; 7 bases map to TRBD2. The CDR3 has 15 residues. Looked up from germline, CDR1 is SGDLS and CDR2 is YYNGEE. J lost 0 bases, V lost 1 base, and 2 bases had no gene match. CDR3 sequence reads: CASSVISGSTDTQYF. In DNA form, the CDR3 reads TGTGCCAGCAGCGTAATTAGCGGGAGCACAGATACGCAGTATTTT.

The V gene is TRBV7-9, the J gene TRBJ1-4, with a possible D match to TRBD1 (5 bases). The CDR3 contains 16 residues. The V gene's germline CDR1 is SEHNR and CDR2 FQNEAQ (reference sequence). Trimming stripped 4 bases from V and 0 bases from J, with 12 bases between. CDR3 amino acids: CASSSRQSTTNEKLFF. The CDR3, as DNA: TGTGCCAGCAGCTCCCGACAGAGTACAACTAATGAAAAACTGTTTTTT.

The V and J genes are TRBV10-2 and TRBJ1-2; TRBD1 might be the D (5 bases). CDR1 WSHSY and CDR2 SAAADI come from the germline V gene. With 3 bases removed from V and 1 base from J, the gap between germline ends came to 12 bases. The CDR3 is 15 residues long. The CDR3 spells CASSDRGKDNYGYTF. The CDR3 nucleotides are TGCGCCAGCAGTGATAGGGGCAAAGATAACTATGGCTACACCTTC.

The chain employs TRBV4-2 and TRBJ2-7; unclear D gene. The CDR3 runs to 13 residues. V was clipped by 5 bases and J by 2 bases, with 10 bases between them. Germline V CDR1 and CDR2: LGHNA, YNFKEQ. CDR3 amino acids: CASSLYATYEQYF. CDR3 nucleotides: TGTGCCAGCAGCTTGTATGCCACCTACGAGCAGTACTTC.

The chain combines TRBV5-1 with TRBJ1-1; 7 nucleotides match TRBD1. The germline V gene encodes CDR1 SGHRS and CDR2 YFSETQ. This CDR3 comprises 14 residues. After removal of 6 bases from V and 3 bases from J, the junction contained 8 bases not matched to a gene. DNA of the CDR3: TGCGCCAGCACCCCCGAGGGGGCTGACACTGAAGCTTTCTTT. Its protein is CASTPEGADTEAFF.

The chain combines TRBV5-1 with TRBJ2-6; unclear D gene. CDR1 and CDR2 from the germline V gene are SGHRS and YFSETQ. The CDR3 has 15 residues. Trimming pared 0 bases from V and 0 bases from J, leaving 4 bases between. The CDR3 bases are TGCGCCAGCAGCTTGGAGGCCTCTGGGGCCAACGTCCTGACTTTC. This encodes CASSLEASGANVLTF.

The chain is built from TRBV11-3 and TRBJ2-1, with D tentatively TRBD2 (5 bases). The germline V and J ends were trimmed by 5 bases and 4 bases, with 6 bases remaining between them. The germline gives CDR1 SGHNT, CDR2 YENEEA. This CDR3 is built from 12 residues. The CDR3 is CASSEGYNEQFF. The CDR3 DNA follows: TGTGCCAGCAGCGAGGGTTACAATGAGCAGTTCTTC.

The rearrangement links TRBV30 to TRBJ1-2, with D possibly matching TRBD1 (6 bases). Germline V gives CDR1 GTSNPN, CDR2 SVGIG (reference sequence). V lost 1 base, J lost 8 bases, and 11 bases lay in between. CDR3 size: 12 residues. CDR3 sequence (DNA): TGTGCCTGGAGTGGGGGGGCAAGGGGCTACACCTTC. It codes for CAWSGGARGYTF.

This clone appeared a few times. The CDR3 DNA follows: TGTGCCAGCAGCAAACTGGGGGAGCAGTACTTC. This encodes CASSKLGEQYF. The V call is TRBV21-1, the J call TRBJ2-7. TRBV21-1 is a listed pseudogene. There are 11 residues in the CDR3.

The rearrangement uses TRBV7-2 and TRBJ1-2; D perhaps matches TRBD1 (6 bases). Germline V gene sequence: CDR1 SGHTA, CDR2 FQGNSA. Trimming cost V 5 bases and J 0 bases, with 13 bases left between them. The CDR3 spans 15 residues. CDR3 in amino acids: CASSQDSTTNYGYTF. The CDR3 region has the DNA TGTGCCAGCAGCCAGGACAGCACGACTAACTATGGCTACACCTTC.

The V and J genes are TRBV18 and TRBJ1-2, with 8 bases fitting TRBD1. Germline CDR1 and CDR2: KGHSH and LQKENI. The CDR3 consists of 13 residues. V dropped 6 bases and J dropped 6; count of bases not matched to a gene: 6. This CDR3 is CASSPDRVNGYTF. CDR3 coding DNA: TGTGCCAGCTCTCCGGACAGGGTGAATGGCTACACCTTC.

This clone was found a few times. The CDR3 loop is CASSLDEVQPQHF. The CDR3 coding sequence is TGTGCCAGCAGCTTAGATGAGGTTCAGCCCCAGCATTTT. The chain employs TRBV7-8 and TRBJ1-5; no reliable D call. CDR1 and CDR2 from the germline V gene are SGHVS and FQNEAQ. Trimming took off 1 base at V and 6 bases at J, with 7 bases between the two ends. CDR3 length: 13 amino acids.

The chain employs TRBV29-1 and TRBJ1-1; no reliable D call. This CDR3 spans 13 amino acids. V dropped 7 bases and J dropped 5 bases, with 17 bases sitting between them. Germline values: CDR1 SQVTM, CDR2 ANQGSEA. DNA for the CDR3: TGCAGCGAAGCCAAAGGACGAGGTACTGAAGCTTTCTTT. Protein sequence: CSEAKGRGTEAFF.

The V call is TRBV18, the J call TRBJ2-7; D might be TRBD1 (6 bases). The CDR3 runs 13 residues. The V end was cut by 5 bases, the J end by 2 bases, with 10 bases between. Germline assignment: CDR1 KGHSH and CDR2 LQKENI. The CDR3 here is CASSSRDTYEQYF. The CDR3 coding sequence is TGTGCCAGCTCATCTCGGGACACCTACGAGCAGTACTTC.

The genes are TRBV11-3 and TRBJ2-5; TRBD2 is a possible D gene (6 bases). The V gene lost 5 bases and the J gene lost 4 bases, with 11 bases spanning the gap. CDR1 SGHNT and CDR2 YENEEA come from the germline V gene. The CDR3 has 13 residues. CDR3 region: CASSRDSLETQYF. The CDR3 DNA follows: TGTGCCAGCAGCCGGGACTCCTTAGAGACCCAGTACTTC.